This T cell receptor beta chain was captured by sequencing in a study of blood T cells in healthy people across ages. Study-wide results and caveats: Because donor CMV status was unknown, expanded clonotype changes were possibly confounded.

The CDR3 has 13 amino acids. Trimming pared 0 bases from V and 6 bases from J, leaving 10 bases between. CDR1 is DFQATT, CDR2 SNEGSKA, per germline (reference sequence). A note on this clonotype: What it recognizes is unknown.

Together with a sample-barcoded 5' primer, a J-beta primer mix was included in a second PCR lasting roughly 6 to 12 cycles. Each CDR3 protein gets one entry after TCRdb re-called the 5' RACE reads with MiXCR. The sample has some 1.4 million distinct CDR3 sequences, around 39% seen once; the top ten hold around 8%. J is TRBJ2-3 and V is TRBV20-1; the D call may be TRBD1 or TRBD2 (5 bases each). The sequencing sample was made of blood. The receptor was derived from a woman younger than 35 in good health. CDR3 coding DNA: TGCAGTGCTAGAGATGGGACGATGGATACGCAGTATTTT. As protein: CSARDGTMDTQYF.